These 5 T cell receptor beta chains were sequenced from one sample in a study of a mutant IDH1 vaccine in newly diagnosed glioma (dated by TCRdb to the early 2020s). Libraries were made using the immunoSEQ multiplex PCR assay. This is the immuneACCESS table as TCRdb keeps it, with only in-frame sequences that have V and J called. A part of the clones is gone; compared with another copy, unresolved V genes explain less than half, and the rest is unexplained. The sample contains about 22,000 clones, around nine tenths of them found a single time. The top ten hold around 5.7% of the sample. The antigens for these receptors are not known. What the time point label conveys for this sample: week 11, during vaccination. Every vaccine dose consisted of 300 ug of a 20-mer mutant IDH1 peptide in Montanide, administered subcutaneously together with topical imiquimod. Sequenced here: PBMCs, sampled from a glioma patient whose treatment included an IDH1 peptide vaccine. The receptors were sampled from a woman aged 40 to 55 with glioma.

This clone was counted between two and nine times. This rearrangement joins TRBV4-1 to TRBJ2-5; D is possibly TRBD2 (5 bases). Deletions cut 1 base from V and 0 bases from J, with 9 bases between. Germline V gene lookup returns CDR1 MGHRA and CDR2 YSYEKL. This CDR3 spans 15 amino acids. The CDR3 coding sequence is TGCGCCAGCAGCCAAGCCTCGGGGTACCAAGAGACCCAGTACTTC. The encoded protein is CASSQASGYQETQYF.

The rearrangement joins TRBV9 to TRBJ2-1; the D gene is possibly TRBD2 (7 bases). The CDR3 consists of 13 residues. Germline V gives CDR1 SGDLS, CDR2 YYNGEE. V gave up 7 bases and J gave up 8 bases, with 16 bases separating them. CDR3 sequence (DNA): TGTGCCAGCGCCTGGGGGGGGCGCGATGAGCAGTTCTTC. It translates to CASAWGGRDEQFF.

This chain links TRBV5-1 with TRBJ1-2, with 8 bases identical to TRBD1. Germline CDR1 and CDR2: SGHRS and YFSETQ. The CDR3 contains 14 residues. V shed 5 bases and J 3 bases; nucleotides not matched to a gene: 6. The DNA for the CDR3 is TGCGCCAGCAGGGAGGGACAGGTGGACTATGGCTACACCTTC. It is translated as CASREGQVDYGYTF.

This rearrangement joins TRBV6-1 to TRBJ2-7; 11 nucleotides agree with TRBD2. V lost 4 bases, J lost 0 bases, and 5 bases stayed unmatched. Germline loops: CDR1 MNHNS, CDR2 SASEGT. The CDR3 is 16 residues long. The CDR3 bases are TGTGCCAGCAGTGGAATAGCGGGGGGGAACTCCTACGAGCAGTACTTC. It yields the protein CASSGIAGGNSYEQYF.

The chain recombines TRBV27 with TRBJ1-1; 10 nucleotides align to TRBD1. Germline V gene sequence: CDR1 MNHEY, CDR2 SMNVEV (reference sequence). This CDR3 is 15 amino acids long. The ends lost 3 bases at V and 5 bases at J; junction bases unmatched: 6. CDR3 sequence (DNA): TGTGCCAGCAGTTTCACGGGACAGGGGAGGACTGAAGCTTTCTTT. Its translation is CASSFTGQGRTEAFF.